This paragraph reports one TCR beta chain. The data were taken from a study of cytomegalovirus exposure and HLA in healthy donors. In germline, CDR1 is SEHNR, CDR2 FQNEAQ (reference sequence). The CDR3 is 15 residues long. The J segment lost 4 bases and the V segment lost 4 bases, leaving 7 bases of the junction unmatched. 60 Vbeta and 13 Jbeta primers were used in PCR. Produced via immunoSEQ multiplex PCR; TCRdb's table is partial and in-frame only. This sample has 150,000 to 200,000 clones, with roughly 80% found just once. Sequencing was performed on PBMCs. The receptor was isolated from a man under 40 in good health and CMV-seronegative. J is TRBJ2-7 and V is TRBV7-9, with 10 bases matching TRBD1. The CDR3: CASSWGQGKGYEQYF. CDR3 sequence (DNA): TGTGCCAGCAGCTGGGGACAGGGGAAAGGATACGAGCAGTACTTC.